These 23 T cell receptor beta chains share one sample of origin, sequenced in a study of T cell changes during pregnancy in multiple sclerosis. Data came from immunoSEQ multiplex PCR; TCRdb stores just in-frame clones and leaves some out. In the table there are 25,000 to 30,000 clones, around nine tenths of which are singletons. Sequencing was performed on CD4+ T cells from peripheral blood mononuclear cells, taken in the first trimester of pregnancy. The receptor source for this set is a female donor with multiple sclerosis, enrolled in a pregnancy study.

The CDR3 DNA follows: TGTGCCAGCACCCGAGGCTCTGGGGCCAACGTCCTGACTTTC. This encodes CASTRGSGANVLTF. The chain links TRBV6-5 to TRBJ2-6; D is unclear. CDR1 and CDR2 (germline): MNHEY, SVGAGI. The CDR3 contains 14 residues. Deletions cut 7 bases from V and 0 bases from J, with 7 bases between.

The chain recombines TRBV2 with TRBJ1-2; tentatively, D is TRBD1 (6 bases). The CDR3 loop spans 11 amino acids. Per the germline V gene, CDR1 is SNHLY and CDR2 is FYNNEI. The ends were cut back, 6 bases at V and 9 bases at J, with 11 bases in the middle. Here the CDR3 reads CASSRGGSYTF. CDR3 sequence (DNA): TGTGCCAGCAGCAGAGGGGGTAGCTACACCTTC.

This chain uses TRBV27 with TRBJ2-2, with TRBD2 identical over 16 bases. The CDR3 covers 19 residues. CDR1 is MNHEY and CDR2 is SMNVEV in the germline V gene (reference sequence). V lost 5 bases and J lost 6; bases outside the gene matches: 12. The CDR3 DNA reads as TGTGCCAGCAGTCTACGTTCCGGGACTAGCGGGGGGGCCTCCGGGGAGCTGTTTTTT. This gives the protein CASSLRSGTSGGASGELFF.

The rearrangement links TRBV6-5 to TRBJ2-5, with TRBD2 identical over 8 bases. The CDR3 is made up of 13 amino acids. Looked up from germline, CDR1 is MNHEY and CDR2 is SVGAGI. The V gene end was trimmed by 5 bases and the J gene end by 6 bases; junction bases not matched to a gene: 5. CDR3 DNA: TGTGCCAGCAGTACGGGAGGGGTGCAGACCCAGTACTTC. It is translated as CASSTGGVQTQYF.

This clone occurred once. The rearrangement uses TRBV5-1 and TRBJ1-2; 9 bases map to TRBD1. Germline trimming cut 4 bases from V and 4 bases from J; bases unmatched to any gene: 14. The CDR3 loop spans 17 amino acids. Per the germline V gene, CDR1 is SGHRS and CDR2 is YFSETQ. The chain's CDR3 is CASSPRTGAFVGYGYTF. In DNA form, the CDR3 reads TGCGCCAGCAGCCCAAGGACAGGGGCGTTCGTCGGCTATGGCTACACCTTC. The variable domain in full, with the rest retrieved from reference TRBV5-1 and TRBJ1-2, is KAGVTQTPRYLIKTRGQQVTLSCSPISGHRSVSWYQQTPGQGLQFLFEYFSETQRNKGNFPGRFSGRQFSNSRSEMNVSTLELGDSALYLCASSPRTGAFVGYGYTFGSGTRLTVV.

This clone came up once. The chain joins TRBV7-9 to TRBJ1-6; D is unresolved. CDR1 and CDR2 from the germline V gene are SEHNR and FQNEAQ (reference sequence). Trimming shortened V by 5 bases and J by 5 bases, and 4 bases separated the two germline ends. CDR3 length equals 12 residues. CDR3 DNA sequence: TGTGCCAGCAGCCACAATAATTCACCCCTCCACTTT. This translates into CASSHNNSPLHF. Full variable domain (missing parts from reference TRBV7-9 and TRBJ1-6): DTGVSQNPRHKITKRGQNVTFRCDPISEHNRLYWYRQTLGQGPEFLTYFQNEAQLEKSRLLSDRFSAERPKGSFSTLEIQRTEQGDSAMYLCASSHNNSPLHFGNGTRLTVT.

The chain recombines TRBV11-2 with TRBJ1-6; the D is unclear. Germline CDR1 SGHAT, CDR2 FQNNGV. The CDR3 extends over 13 amino acids. V gave up 5 bases and J gave up 15 bases, with 17 bases separating them. The CDR3 bases are TGTGCCAGCAGCCCTCCCCGCTTTCCAGACCTCCACTTT. This sequence encodes CASSPPRFPDLHF.

The chain has TRBV5-4 and TRBJ2-7; no clear D gene. The CDR3 loop spans 15 amino acids. Trimming took 0 bases from V and 1 from J, leaving 11 bases between them. Germline V gives CDR1 SGHNT, CDR2 YYREEE (reference sequence). The CDR3 DNA follows: TGTGCCAGCAGCTTGGACATGTCAAGTTCCTACGAGCAGTACTTC. It codes for CASSLDMSSSYEQYF.

The V and J genes are TRBV9 and TRBJ2-1, with 14 bases aligning to TRBD2. The J segment lost 7 bases and the V segment lost 2 bases, leaving 2 bases of the junction unmatched. The CDR3 totals 15 residues. Germline V gives CDR1 SGDLS, CDR2 YYNGEE. This chain's CDR3 is CASSVGLAGENEQFF. The CDR3 DNA reads as TGTGCCAGCAGCGTGGGACTAGCGGGGGAGAATGAGCAGTTCTTC.

The chain employs TRBV18 and TRBJ2-5; D is uncertain. The CDR3 is 13 residues long. Trimming shortened V by 6 bases and J by 0 bases, and 8 bases separated the two germline ends. Germline CDR1 reads KGHSH; CDR2 reads LQKENI. The CDR3 nucleotides read TGTGCCAGCTCGTCCTTATACCAAGAGACCCAGTACTTC. This sequence encodes CASSSLYQETQYF.

The chain combines TRBV7-2 with TRBJ2-5; TRBD2 is a possible D gene (6 bases). The CDR3 sequence is 14 residues long. The germline V and J ends were trimmed by 3 bases and 5 bases, with 13 bases remaining between them. Germline V CDR1 and CDR2: SGHTA, FQGNSA. In nucleotides, the CDR3 is TGTGCCAGCAGCTTTCTAGCGACTGGGGAGACCCAGTACTTC. Amino acid sequence: CASSFLATGETQYF.

The rearrangement uses TRBV7-8 and TRBJ1-5, with a tentative D call TRBD1 (6 bases). This CDR3 contains 14 residues. The V gene's germline CDR1 is SGHVS and CDR2 FQNEAQ. Trimming removed 5 bases from V and 9 bases from J, with 17 bases in between. CDR3 nucleotide sequence: TGTGCCAGCAGCGCCGCCAGGGGTGGTGGGCCCCAGCATTTT. Translation gives CASSAARGGGPQHF.

J is TRBJ2-2 and V is TRBV6-6; possible D gene TRBD2, 6 bases. Germline lookup yields CDR1 MNHNY and CDR2 SVGAGI (reference sequence). Deletions cut 8 bases from V and 0 bases from J, with 10 bases between. The CDR3 totals 14 residues. CDR3 sequence reads: CASRPGANTGELFF. DNA for the CDR3: TGTGCCAGCCGTCCGGGGGCGAACACCGGGGAGCTGTTTTTT.

V and J are TRBV10-1 and TRBJ1-4; TRBD1 might be the D (6 bases). The CDR3 is made up of 14 amino acids. Germline V gives CDR1 WNHNN, CDR2 SYGVQD (reference sequence). The germline V and J ends were trimmed by 5 bases and 8 bases, with 15 bases remaining between them. CDR3 in DNA: TGCGCCAGCAGTCCGGGACACGGGACCGAAAAACTGTTTTTT. Its protein product is CASSPGHGTEKLFF.

The CDR3, as DNA: TGTGCCAGCAGTAGACAGGGACCTTACTACGAGCAGTACTTC. This gives the protein CASSRQGPYYEQYF. The chain has TRBV28 and TRBJ2-7; 7 positions agree with TRBD1. Germline lookup yields CDR1 MDHEN and CDR2 SYDVKM. This CDR3 has 14 residues. V was pared by 5 bases and J by 3 bases, with 7 bases of the junction left unmatched.

The gene calls are TRBV29-1 and TRBJ1-2; tentative D call: TRBD1 (5 bases). The CDR3 runs 12 residues. The germline CDR1 and CDR2 sequences are SQVTM and ANQGSEA. V was trimmed by 4 bases and J by 4 bases, leaving 10 bases between them. CDR3 DNA: TGCAGCGTTGGAACAGGCTTCTATGGCTACACCTTC. Amino acids: CSVGTGFYGYTF.

This chain joins TRBV5-1 and TRBJ1-2; D unclear. Germline lookup yields CDR1 SGHRS and CDR2 YFSETQ. The CDR3 is made up of 14 amino acids. The ends were cut back, 0 bases at V and 4 bases at J, with 10 bases in the middle. Here the CDR3 reads CASSLEIAAYGYTF. The CDR3 DNA follows: TGCGCCAGCAGCTTGGAAATTGCGGCCTATGGCTACACCTTC.

The V gene is TRBV2, the J gene TRBJ1-2; weak D call: TRBD1 (5 bases). Germline V lookup: CDR1 SNHLY, CDR2 FYNNEI. This CDR3 comprises 12 residues. Deletions cut 5 bases from V and 6 bases from J, with 10 bases between. Here the CDR3 reads CASSRRGDGYTF. In nucleotides, the CDR3 is TGTGCCAGCAGTCGGAGGGGCGATGGCTACACCTTC.

J is TRBJ1-2 and V is TRBV19; no reliable D call. Germline CDR1 reads LNHDA; CDR2 reads SQIVND (reference sequence). This CDR3 spans 14 amino acids. Trimming removed 5 bases at V and 4 bases at J, with 14 bases between. This chain's CDR3 is CASSLAGFSYGYTF. The CDR3 DNA reads TGTGCCAGTAGTTTGGCGGGGTTTTCCTATGGCTACACCTTC. The whole variable domain, filled in from reference TRBV19 and TRBJ1-2, reads DGGITQSPKYLFRKEGQNVTLSCEQNLNHDAMYWYRQDPGQGLRLIYYSQIVNDFQKGDIAEGYSVSREKKESFPLTVTSAQKNPTAFYLCASSLAGFSYGYTFGSGTRLTVV.

The chain couples TRBV18 to TRBJ2-1, with 12 bases matching TRBD1. CDR3 size: 13 residues. In germline, CDR1 is KGHSH, CDR2 LQKENI. After removal of 9 bases from V and 8 bases from J, the junction contained 5 bases not matched to a gene. CDR3 residues: CASGGQGADEQFF. The DNA of the CDR3 is TGTGCCAGTGGGGGACAGGGGGCCGATGAGCAGTTCTTC. Full variable domain (missing parts from reference TRBV18 and TRBJ2-1): NAGVMQNPRHLVRRRGQEARLRCSPMKGHSHVYWYRQLPEEGLKFMVYLQKENIIDESGMPKERFSAEFPKEGPSILRIQQVVRGDSAAYFCASGGQGADEQFFGPGTRLTVL.

The chain is built from TRBV18 and TRBJ2-7; 9 positions agree with TRBD1. The CDR3 covers 15 residues. V trimming: 3 bases; J trimming: 1 base; junction bases outside the gene matches: 4. CDR1 is KGHSH, CDR2 LQKENI, per germline. The CDR3 here is CASSPRTGVSYEQYF. The CDR3 DNA reads as TGTGCCAGCTCACCCCGGACAGGGGTTTCCTACGAGCAGTACTTC.

This clone was counted a single time. The chain uses TRBV30 and TRBJ2-4; D is possibly TRBD1 (6 bases). There are 14 residues in the CDR3. With 4 bases removed from V and 4 bases from J, the gap between germline ends came to 14 bases. Germline CDR1 reads GTSNPN; CDR2 reads SVGIG (reference sequence). The chain's CDR3 is CAWNWGRGKNIQYF. In DNA form, the CDR3 reads TGTGCCTGGAATTGGGGGCGAGGGAAAAACATTCAGTACTTC.

The J gene is TRBJ1-2, the V gene TRBV6-5, with a possible D match to TRBD1 (5 bases). Germline CDR1 and CDR2: MNHEY and SVGAGI. The CDR3 has 13 amino acids. V was clipped by 5 bases and J by 6 bases, with 13 bases between them. Here the CDR3 reads CASSPDSYHGYTF. DNA of the CDR3: TGTGCCAGCAGTCCCGACAGCTATCATGGCTACACCTTC.